This passage covers 16 T cell receptor beta chains from one sample sequenced in a study of identifying expanded T cells in peripheral blood. Clones were read by immunoSEQ multiplex PCR, and TCRdb kept only the in-frame ones, dropping some. The table has about 100,000 clones, 70% to 90% seen once. Sequenced sample: blood. These receptors originate from a person aged 18 to 75 in good health.

This chain uses TRBV21-1 with TRBJ1-3; TRBD1, as called in the table, went unchecked against the DNA. TRBV21-1 is deemed a pseudogene. CDR3 length: 16 amino acids. This chain's CDR3 is CARLHGQSISGNTIYF. CDR3 in DNA: TGTGCCAGACTCCACGGACAGAGTATCTCTGGAAACACCATATATTTT.

The chain recombines TRBV18 with TRBJ2-5; TRBD2 aligns across 9 bases. The CDR3 runs to 14 residues. CDR1 and CDR2 (germline): KGHSH, LQKENI. Germline trimming cut 6 bases from V and 11 bases from J; bases unmatched to any gene: 13. CDR3 sequence reads: CASSPGLASEAQYF. For the CDR3, the DNA is TGTGCCAGCTCCCCTGGACTAGCGTCCGAGGCGCAGTACTTC.

V gene TRBV10-3 combines with J gene TRBJ2-7; tentatively, D is TRBD1 or TRBD2 (5 bases each). V shed 0 bases and J shed 5 bases, with 14 bases lying between them. Germline V gives CDR1 ENHRY, CDR2 SYGVKD. CDR3 length: 15 amino acids. CDR3 region: CAISESGQGRDEQYF. CDR3 bases: TGTGCCATCAGTGAGTCAGGGCAGGGACGTGACGAGCAGTACTTC.

The chain recombines TRBV29-1 with TRBJ2-3; D might be TRBD1 (6 bases). Germline CDR1 SQVTM, CDR2 ANQGSEA. The CDR3 totals 15 residues. V was clipped by 2 bases and J by 0 bases, with 12 bases between them. CDR3 amino acids: CSVEWTATSTDTQYF. DNA for the CDR3: TGCAGCGTTGAATGGACAGCTACTAGCACAGATACGCAGTATTTT.

V is TRBV10-3 and J is TRBJ1-1; no clear D. The CDR3 runs 13 residues. Germline V gene data show CDR1 as ENHRY and CDR2 as SYGVKD. The V end was cut by 3 bases, the J end by 2 bases, with 7 bases between. CDR3 sequence (DNA): TGTGCCATCAGTGATTTGGGTAACACTGAAGCTTTCTTT. Translating it yields CAISDLGNTEAFF.

The V gene is TRBV2, the J gene TRBJ1-2; D is unresolved. V shed 3 bases and J shed 8 bases, with 1 base lying between them. The CDR3 loop spans 9 amino acids. In germline, CDR1 is SNHLY, CDR2 FYNNEI. CDR3 region: CASSEGYTF. CDR3 DNA sequence: TGTGCCAGCAGTGAGGGCTACACCTTC.

The rearrangement uses TRBV28 and TRBJ2-7, with D perhaps TRBD1 or TRBD2 (6 bases each). V lost 5 bases, J lost 6 bases, and 20 bases lay in between. Germline CDR1 is MDHEN and CDR2 is SYDVKM. This CDR3 is 15 amino acids long. The CDR3 nucleotides read TGTGCCAGCAGTCTGCGGGGACAAGGGGGAGGCGAGCAGTACTTC. Translating it yields CASSLRGQGGGEQYF.

V gene TRBV7-3 combines with J gene TRBJ2-2; D is undetermined. CDR1 is SGHTA and CDR2 is FQGTGA in the germline V gene. The CDR3 runs 15 residues. V shed 5 bases and J shed 2 bases, with 12 bases lying between them. This CDR3 is CASSLVPGNTGELFF. DNA for the CDR3: TGTGCCAGCAGCCTCGTCCCAGGAAACACCGGGGAGCTGTTTTTT.

This chain connects TRBV27 to TRBJ1-2; D unclear. V was cut by 1 base and J by 3 bases, with 9 bases left in between. CDR3 length: 14 residues. The germline V gene has CDR1 MNHEY and CDR2 SMNVEV (reference sequence). The CDR3 protein is CASSLFVGDYGYTF. DNA of the CDR3: TGTGCCAGCAGTTTATTTGTCGGTGACTATGGCTACACCTTC.

This clone was counted between two and nine times. V usage is TRBV25-1 and J usage is TRBJ1-5, with D tentatively TRBD1 (6 bases). The CDR3 covers 13 residues. The V gene's germline CDR1 is MGHDK and CDR2 SYGVNS. Trimming took off 8 bases at V and 1 base at J, with 9 bases between the two ends. The CDR3 spells CASGGRSNQPQHF. CDR3 in DNA: TGTGCCAGCGGGGGGCGAAGCAATCAGCCCCAGCATTTT. The variable domain in full, with the rest retrieved from reference TRBV25-1 and TRBJ1-5, is EADIYQTPRYLVIGTGKKITLECSQTMGHDKMYWYQQDPGMELHLIHYSYGVNSTEKGDLSSESTVSRIRTEHFPLTLESARPSHTSQYLCASGGRSNQPQHFGDGTRLSIL.

The chain is built from TRBV19 and TRBJ2-3; 10 nucleotides line up with TRBD2. CDR1 is LNHDA and CDR2 is SQIVND in the germline V gene (reference sequence). CDR3 size: 15 residues. After removal of 5 bases from V and 0 bases from J, the junction contained 2 bases not matched to a gene. CDR3 in amino acids: CASSELAGSTDTQYF. CDR3 DNA: TGTGCCAGTAGTGAACTAGCGGGGAGCACAGATACGCAGTATTTT. The entire variable domain, with the rest obtained from reference TRBV19 and TRBJ2-3, is as follows: DGGITQSPKYLFRKEGQNVTLSCEQNLNHDAMYWYRQDPGQGLRLIYYSQIVNDFQKGDIAEGYSVSREKKESFPLTVTSAQKNPTAFYLCASSELAGSTDTQYFGPGTRLTVL.

The V and J genes are TRBV5-1 and TRBJ2-1; 8 nucleotides line up with TRBD1. Losses at the gene ends were 3 bases for V and 7 bases for J; bases not matched to a gene: 9. This CDR3 is 15 amino acids long. The germline V gene encodes CDR1 SGHRS and CDR2 YFSETQ. The CDR3 DNA sequence: TGCGCCAGCAGCTCAGCCGGGACAGGTTCAAATGAGCAGTTCTTC. Amino acids: CASSSAGTGSNEQFF.

This chain links TRBV10-3 with TRBJ2-7; no definite D call. Germline V gene sequence: CDR1 ENHRY, CDR2 SYGVKD. The ends were cut back, 6 bases at V and 0 bases at J, with 6 bases in the middle. The CDR3 is made up of 12 amino acids. CDR3 sequence reads: CAIRQSSYEQYF. The CDR3 nucleotides read TGTGCCATCAGACAGAGCTCCTACGAGCAGTACTTC.

The chain combines TRBV30 with TRBJ1-5; D may be TRBD1 (5 bases). Per the germline V gene, CDR1 is GTSNPN and CDR2 is SVGIG (reference sequence). V was cut by 5 bases and J by 7 bases, with 21 bases left in between. The length of the CDR3 is 15 residues. The CDR3 sequence: CAWDLGHSGRQPQHF. CDR3 DNA sequence: TGTGCCTGGGATCTTGGGCACTCAGGGCGACAGCCCCAGCATTTT.

This chain links TRBV5-1 with TRBJ2-7, with 8 bases lining up with TRBD2. The CDR3 runs to 15 residues. The germline V gene has CDR1 SGHRS and CDR2 YFSETQ. The J segment lost 6 bases and the V segment lost 4 bases, leaving 12 bases of the junction unmatched. The CDR3 spells CASSPEGTSLFEQYF. The DNA for the CDR3 is TGCGCCAGCAGCCCAGAGGGGACTAGTCTCTTCGAGCAGTACTTC.

The V and J genes are TRBV14 and TRBJ2-1, with D possibly being TRBD2 (6 bases). The CDR3 consists of 13 residues. V lost 4 bases and J lost 9, with 13 bases in between. Germline V CDR1 and CDR2: SGHDN, FVKESK. CDR3 nucleotide sequence: TGTGCCAGCAGCCGAGGGGCGGGAACTGAGCAGTTCTTC. The encoded protein is CASSRGAGTEQFF.